This T cell receptor beta chain was recovered during a study of cytomegalovirus exposure and HLA in healthy donors. Use of 60 Vbeta and 13 Jbeta primers characterized the PCR. Assay used: immunoSEQ multiplex PCR; TCRdb lists only in-frame clones, some missing. The sample contains about 180,000 clones, over 75% of which appear only once. For this clone: Its target is unknown.

Overall study results and limits: In vitro checks showed that a few CMV-associated chains really do target CMV antigens. It was shown in a later analysis that HLA-associated TCR beta chains were more clonally expanded than other, equally common chains. Association with HLA alleles at 0.05 false discovery rate was found for about 17,000 TCR beta sequences in a later analysis.

The specimen sequenced was PBMCs. The sequence was obtained from a man aged 55 to 70 in good health and CMV-seronegative.

This chain's CDR3 is CASSQGTAGTRSSYEQYF. In DNA form, the CDR3 reads TGTGCCAGCAGCCAAGGAACGGCCGGGACTAGGAGCTCCTACGAGCAGTACTTC. V and J are TRBV4-2 and TRBJ2-7, with TRBD2 identical over 8 bases. Germline V gene lookup returns CDR1 LGHNA and CDR2 YNFKEQ. The CDR3 loop spans 18 amino acids. V dropped 1 base and J dropped 0; count of bases not matched to a gene: 11.